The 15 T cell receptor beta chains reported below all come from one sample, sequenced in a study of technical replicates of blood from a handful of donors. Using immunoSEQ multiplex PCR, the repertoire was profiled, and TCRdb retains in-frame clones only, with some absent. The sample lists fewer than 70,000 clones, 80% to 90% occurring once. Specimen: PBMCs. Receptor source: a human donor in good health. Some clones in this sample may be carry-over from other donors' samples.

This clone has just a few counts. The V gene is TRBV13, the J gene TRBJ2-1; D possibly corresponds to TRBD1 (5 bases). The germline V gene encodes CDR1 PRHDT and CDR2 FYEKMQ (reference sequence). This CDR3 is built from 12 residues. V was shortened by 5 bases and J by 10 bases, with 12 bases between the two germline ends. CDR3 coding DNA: TGTGCCAGCAGCCAGGGTTTAGGGGAGCAGTTCTTC. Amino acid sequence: CASSQGLGEQFF.

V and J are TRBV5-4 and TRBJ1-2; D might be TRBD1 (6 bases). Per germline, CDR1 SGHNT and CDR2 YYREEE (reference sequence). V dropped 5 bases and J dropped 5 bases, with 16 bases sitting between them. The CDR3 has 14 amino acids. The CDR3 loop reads CASRYGGGQYGYTF. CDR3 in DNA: TGTGCCAGCAGGTACGGCGGGGGGCAATATGGCTACACCTTC.

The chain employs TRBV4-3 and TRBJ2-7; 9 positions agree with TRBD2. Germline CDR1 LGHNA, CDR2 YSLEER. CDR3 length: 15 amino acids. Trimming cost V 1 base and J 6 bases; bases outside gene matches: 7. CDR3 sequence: CASSQGGGRAAEQYF. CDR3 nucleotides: TGCGCCAGCAGCCAAGGGGGCGGGAGGGCCGCCGAGCAGTACTTC.

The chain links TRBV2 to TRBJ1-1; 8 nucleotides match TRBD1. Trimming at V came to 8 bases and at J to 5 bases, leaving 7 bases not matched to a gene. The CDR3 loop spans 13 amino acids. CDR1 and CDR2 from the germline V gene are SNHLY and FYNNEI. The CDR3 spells CASSSTGVTEAFF. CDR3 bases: TGTGCCAGCTCCTCGACAGGGGTGACTGAAGCTTTCTTT.

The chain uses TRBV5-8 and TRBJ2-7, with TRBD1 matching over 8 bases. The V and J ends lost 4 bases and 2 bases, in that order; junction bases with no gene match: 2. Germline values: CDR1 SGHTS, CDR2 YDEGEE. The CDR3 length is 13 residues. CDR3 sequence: CASSPDRAYEQYF. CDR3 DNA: TGTGCCAGCAGCCCGGACAGGGCCTACGAGCAGTACTTC.

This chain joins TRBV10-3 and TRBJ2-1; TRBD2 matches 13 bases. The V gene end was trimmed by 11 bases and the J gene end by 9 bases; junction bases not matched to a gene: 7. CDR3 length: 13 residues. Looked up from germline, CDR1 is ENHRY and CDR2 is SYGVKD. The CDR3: CAARTSGSPEQFF. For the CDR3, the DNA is TGTGCCGCGAGGACTAGCGGGAGTCCTGAGCAGTTCTTC.

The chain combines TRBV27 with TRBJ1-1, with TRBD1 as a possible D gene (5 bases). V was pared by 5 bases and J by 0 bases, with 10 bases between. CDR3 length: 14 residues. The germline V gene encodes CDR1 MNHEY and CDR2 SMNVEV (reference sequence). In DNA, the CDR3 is TGTGCCAGCAGTCCACAGGAATTGAACACTGAAGCTTTCTTT. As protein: CASSPQELNTEAFF.

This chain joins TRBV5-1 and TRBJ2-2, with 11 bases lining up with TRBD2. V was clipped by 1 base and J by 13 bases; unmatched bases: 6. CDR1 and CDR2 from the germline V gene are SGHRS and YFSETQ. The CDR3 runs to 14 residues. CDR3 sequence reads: CASSLTSGSSWLFF. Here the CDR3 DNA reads TGCGCCAGCAGCTTGACTAGCGGGAGTTCTTGGCTGTTTTTT.

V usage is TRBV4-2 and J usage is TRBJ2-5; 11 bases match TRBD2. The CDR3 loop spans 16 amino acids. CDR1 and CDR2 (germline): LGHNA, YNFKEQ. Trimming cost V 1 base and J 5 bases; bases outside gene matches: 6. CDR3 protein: CASSQGVAGGVETQYF. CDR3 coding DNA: TGTGCCAGCAGCCAAGGTGTAGCGGGGGGGGTCGAGACCCAGTACTTC.

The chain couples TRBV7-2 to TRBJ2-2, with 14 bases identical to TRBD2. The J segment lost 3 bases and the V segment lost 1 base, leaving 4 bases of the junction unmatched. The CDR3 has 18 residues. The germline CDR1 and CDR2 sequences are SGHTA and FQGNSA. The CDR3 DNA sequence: TGTGCCAGCAGCTTAGGGACTAGCGGGAGGAGATACACCGGGGAGCTGTTTTTT. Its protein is CASSLGTSGRRYTGELFF. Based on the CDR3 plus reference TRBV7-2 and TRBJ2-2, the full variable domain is GAGVSQSPSNKVTEKGKDVELRCDPISGHTALYWYRQSLGQGLEFLIYFQGNSAPDKSGLPSDRFSAERTGGSVSTLTIQRTQQEDSAVYLCASSLGTSGRRYTGELFFGEGSRLTVL.

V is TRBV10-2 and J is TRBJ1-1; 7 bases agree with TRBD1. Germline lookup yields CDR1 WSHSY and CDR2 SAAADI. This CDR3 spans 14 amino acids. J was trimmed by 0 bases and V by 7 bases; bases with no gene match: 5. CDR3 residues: CASKPGQMNTEAFF. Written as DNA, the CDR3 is TGCGCCAGCAAACCGGGACAGATGAACACTGAAGCTTTCTTT.

The CDR3 loop is CASSTGGASYEQYF. The CDR3 nucleotides are TGCGCCAGCAGCACAGGGGGCGCATCTTACGAGCAGTACTTC. This chain connects TRBV5-1 to TRBJ2-7; TRBD1 matches 9 bases. Germline CDR1 reads SGHRS; CDR2 reads YFSETQ. Trimming took 4 bases from V and 4 from J; bases not matched to a gene: 6. The CDR3 runs to 14 residues.

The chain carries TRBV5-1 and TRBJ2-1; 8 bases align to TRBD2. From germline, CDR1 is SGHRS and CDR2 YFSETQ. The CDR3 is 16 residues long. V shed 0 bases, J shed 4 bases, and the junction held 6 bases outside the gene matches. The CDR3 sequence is CASSLGGLGRYNEQFF. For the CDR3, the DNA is TGCGCCAGCAGCTTGGGGGGACTAGGCAGATACAATGAGCAGTTCTTC.

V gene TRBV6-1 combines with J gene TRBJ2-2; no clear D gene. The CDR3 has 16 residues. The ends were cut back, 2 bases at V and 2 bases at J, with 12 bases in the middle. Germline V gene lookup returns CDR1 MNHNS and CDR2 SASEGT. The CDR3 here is CASSEYVSLNTGELFF. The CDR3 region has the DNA TGTGCCAGCAGTGAATATGTTAGCCTCAACACCGGGGAGCTGTTTTTT.

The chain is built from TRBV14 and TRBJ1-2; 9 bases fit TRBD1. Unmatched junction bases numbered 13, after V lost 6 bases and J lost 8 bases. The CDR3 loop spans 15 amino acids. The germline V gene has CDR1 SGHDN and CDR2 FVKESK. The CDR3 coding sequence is TGTGCCAGCAGTCCCCGGTTTGGGACAGGGTTCGGCTACACCTTC. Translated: CASSPRFGTGFGYTF.